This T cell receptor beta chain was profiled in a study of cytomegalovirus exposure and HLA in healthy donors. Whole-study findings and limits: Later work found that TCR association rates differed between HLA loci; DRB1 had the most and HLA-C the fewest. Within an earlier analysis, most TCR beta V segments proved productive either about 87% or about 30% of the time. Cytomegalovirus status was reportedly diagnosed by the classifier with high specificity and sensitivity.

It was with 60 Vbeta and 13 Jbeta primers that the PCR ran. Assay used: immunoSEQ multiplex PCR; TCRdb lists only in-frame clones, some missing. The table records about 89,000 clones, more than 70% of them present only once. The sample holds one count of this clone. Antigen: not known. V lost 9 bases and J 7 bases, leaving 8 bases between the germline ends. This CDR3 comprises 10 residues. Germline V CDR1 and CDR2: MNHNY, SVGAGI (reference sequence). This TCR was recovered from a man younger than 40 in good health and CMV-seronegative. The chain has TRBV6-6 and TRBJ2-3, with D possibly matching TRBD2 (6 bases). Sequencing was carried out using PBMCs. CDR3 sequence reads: CASGDYTQYF. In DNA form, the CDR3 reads TGTGCCAGTGGGGACTATACGCAGTATTTT.